This T cell receptor (beta chain) was found in a study of technical replicates of blood from several donors. The repertoire was sequenced with immunoSEQ multiplex PCR; TCRdb's copy has only in-frame clones and lacks some. The sample lists 65,000 to 85,000 clones; about 96% were seen once. Looked up from germline, CDR1 is MNHNY and CDR2 is SVGAGI (reference sequence). Trimming pared 4 bases from V and 4 bases from J, leaving 14 bases between. This CDR3 has 15 residues. The sequence was obtained from a human donor in good health. The sequencing sample was made of T cells isolated from PBMCs. The J gene is TRBJ1-5, the V gene TRBV6-6, with D unclear. CDR3 nucleotide sequence: TGTGCCAGCAGTTCAATAGGTCTCAGGAATCAGCCCCAGCATTTT. Its protein is CASSSIGLRNQPQHF.